These 13 T cell receptor beta chains came from one sample sequenced in a study of blood T cell repertoires in COVID-19. Here immunoSEQ multiplex PCR was the method, and the copy in TCRdb shows in-frame clones only, minus some. The sample lists 65,000 to 95,000 clones, around 85% occurring once. Source material: peripheral blood. The receptor source for this set is a man under 40 with acute or convalescent COVID-19.

The chain has TRBV7-8 and TRBJ2-3, with TRBD1 identical over 7 bases. CDR3 size: 18 residues. Germline CDR1 and CDR2: SGHVS and FQNEAQ. Trimming removed 6 bases from V and 7 bases from J; junction bases left unmatched: 22. The CDR3 sequence is CASSGIGGPRGPEHTQYF. CDR3 sequence (DNA): TGTGCCAGCAGTGGGATTGGAGGACCGAGGGGGCCAGAGCATACGCAGTATTTT.

V and J are TRBV28 and TRBJ2-7; 11 positions agree with TRBD2. CDR1 is MDHEN, CDR2 SYDVKM, per germline. V gave up 6 bases and J gave up 2 bases; unmatched junction bases: 15. The CDR3 runs 18 residues. Written as DNA, the CDR3 is TGTGCCAGCAGCCGAAGGGCCCTGACTAGCGGGGCAGCCTACGAGCAGTACTTC. This encodes CASSRRALTSGAAYEQYF.

This clone was seen once. V usage is TRBV18 and J usage is TRBJ1-1; D gene unclear. The CDR3 is 14 amino acids. CDR1 is KGHSH, CDR2 LQKENI, per germline. The V gene lost 3 bases and the J gene lost 2 bases, with 10 bases spanning the gap. CDR3 sequence: CASSPRSPNTEAFF. CDR3 nucleotides: TGTGCCAGCTCACCCCGGAGCCCCAACACTGAAGCTTTCTTT.

The chain is built from TRBV9 and TRBJ2-3, with D uncertain. In germline, CDR1 is SGDLS, CDR2 YYNGEE. Between the trimmed V and J ends, which lost 4 bases and 1 base, there was a span of 7 bases. This CDR3 comprises 13 residues. The CDR3 loop reads CASSPPGTDTQYF. For the CDR3, the DNA is TGTGCCAGCAGCCCCCCGGGCACAGATACGCAGTATTTT.

The chain couples TRBV2 to TRBJ2-7; maybe TRBD2 (6 bases). In germline, CDR1 is SNHLY, CDR2 FYNNEI. Trimming took off 3 bases at V and 3 bases at J, with 12 bases between the two ends. This CDR3 spans 14 amino acids. The chain's CDR3 is CASSEGLEHYEQYF. CDR3 nucleotide sequence: TGTGCCAGCAGTGAGGGACTTGAACACTACGAGCAGTACTTC.

The V and J genes are TRBV19 and TRBJ2-7; D uncertain. The germline V gene has CDR1 LNHDA and CDR2 SQIVND (reference sequence). V lost 10 bases to trimming and J lost 0 bases, with 16 bases between them. The CDR3 has 14 residues. Here the CDR3 reads CATRSEVSSYEQYF. CDR3 bases: TGTGCCACCCGATCCGAGGTAAGCTCCTACGAGCAGTACTTC. Supplemented by reference TRBV19 and TRBJ2-7, the full variable domain reads DGGITQSPKYLFRKEGQNVTLSCEQNLNHDAMYWYRQDPGQGLRLIYYSQIVNDFQKGDIAEGYSVSREKKESFPLTVTSAQKNPTAFYLCATRSEVSSYEQYFGPGTRLTVT.

The V and J genes are TRBV29-1 and TRBJ1-1; no clear D. V lost 2 bases and J 5 bases, leaving 18 bases between the germline ends. Germline values: CDR1 SQVTM, CDR2 ANQGSEA. The CDR3 is 15 amino acids. This CDR3 is CSVERASRRGTEAFF. CDR3 coding DNA: TGCAGCGTTGAAAGGGCGTCCAGGCGGGGAACTGAAGCTTTCTTT.

This chain joins TRBV6-5 and TRBJ2-2; no definite D call. The germline CDR1 and CDR2 sequences are MNHEY and SVGAGI. Trimming shortened V by 2 bases and J by 7 bases, and 14 bases separated the two germline ends. The CDR3 is 15 residues long. The CDR3 sequence is CASSYGLLPGGELFF. The CDR3 DNA is TGTGCCAGCAGTTACGGGCTCCTCCCCGGCGGGGAGCTGTTTTTT.

This clone was observed a few times. The chain links TRBV7-3 to TRBJ2-3, with TRBD2 identical over 7 bases. The junction had 3 bases not matched to a gene; V was cut back by 0 bases and J by 3 bases. The CDR3 contains 15 residues. Per germline, CDR1 SGHTA and CDR2 FQGTGA. DNA for the CDR3: TGTGCCAGCAGCTTAACGCGGGAGAGGACAGATACGCAGTATTTT. Translation gives CASSLTRERTDTQYF.

The chain joins TRBV7-2 to TRBJ2-3; D gene unclear. This CDR3 comprises 13 residues. Trimming cost V 1 base and J 6 bases, with 8 bases left between them. Per the germline V gene, CDR1 is SGHTA and CDR2 is FQGNSA. The CDR3 DNA reads TGTGCCAGCAGCTTAGGACATTCGGATACGCAGTATTTT. This gives the protein CASSLGHSDTQYF. Together with reference TRBV7-2 and TRBJ2-3, the CDR3 gives the full variable domain: GAGVSQSPSNKVTEKGKDVELRCDPISGHTALYWYRQSLGQGLEFLIYFQGNSAPDKSGLPSDRFSAERTGGSVSTLTIQRTQQEDSAVYLCASSLGHSDTQYFGPGTRLTVL.

V gene TRBV2 combines with J gene TRBJ1-6; D ambiguous. V shed 1 base and J shed 4 bases, with 5 bases lying between them. Germline V CDR1 and CDR2: SNHLY, FYNNEI. CDR3 length: 14 amino acids. In DNA, the CDR3 is TGTGCCAGCAGTGAAGGGACTTATAATTCACCCCTCCACTTT. Translating gives CASSEGTYNSPLHF. The full variable domain, rest sourced from reference TRBV2 and TRBJ1-6, is EPEVTQTPSHQVTQMGQEVILRCVPISNHLYFYWYRQILGQKVEFLVSFYNNEISEKSEIFDDQFSVERPDGSNFTLKIRSTKLEDSAMYFCASSEGTYNSPLHFGNGTRLTVT.

The CDR3 bases are TGTGCCAGCAGCTCCCAAGCGCGCCCCTACAATGAGCAGTTCTTC. It specifies CASSSQARPYNEQFF. The gene calls are TRBV5-4 and TRBJ2-1; no clear D gene. V lost 3 bases to trimming and J lost 2 bases, with 12 bases between them. Germline V lookup: CDR1 SGHNT, CDR2 YYREEE (reference sequence). This CDR3 comprises 15 residues.

This rearrangement joins TRBV5-8 to TRBJ2-5, with 7 bases lining up with TRBD1. This CDR3 has 14 amino acids. The junction had 6 bases not matched to a gene; V was cut back by 2 bases and J by 5 bases. CDR1 is SGHTS, CDR2 YDEGEE, per germline. CDR3: CASSLPQGLETQYF. The CDR3, as DNA: TGTGCCAGCAGCTTACCACAGGGGTTGGAGACCCAGTACTTC.